The T cell receptor beta chain described here comes from a study of beta chain features in type 1 diabetes. Study observations and caveats: For patients, the naive, central memory and Treg TCRB repertoires appeared more alike than for healthy donors.

TCRB transcripts that were expressed got sequenced, as all of the isolated RNA had been reverse transcribed. Only in-frame clones appear in the TCRdb table, and some are missing; sequencing was by immunoSEQ multiplex PCR. The sample records 300,000 to 350,000 clones, 15% to 20% being singletons. A word on this clone: Its antigen remains unknown.

Trimming shortened V by 3 bases and J by 0 bases, and 23 bases separated the two germline ends. Germline V gene sequence: CDR1 GTSNPN, CDR2 SVGIG (reference sequence). CDR3 length: 18 amino acids. Sort purity for all populations was recorded as exceeding 98%. The specimen was naive CD4+ T cells from blood. The chain employs TRBV30 and TRBJ1-2; a weak D match, TRBD1 (5 bases). This TCR derives from a woman aged 18 to 35 in good health. The CDR3 DNA is TGTGCCTGGAGCGGCTCCGGACAAGTTAACCCCACTAACTATGGCTACACCTTC. Translated, it gives CAWSGSGQVNPTNYGYTF.